This T cell receptor (beta chain) was retrieved from a study of cytomegalovirus exposure and HLA in healthy donors. Study observations and caveats: In most subjects, TCR beta sequences reportedly gave accurate predictions of HLA-A and HLA-B alleles.

With 60 Vbeta and 13 Jbeta primers, the PCR was carried out. Measured with immunoSEQ multiplex PCR; TCRdb has only the in-frame clones, and not every one. The sample holds 130,000 or so clones, around 80% seen once. The table lists this clone with a few counts. Its specificity is not known. There are 14 residues in the CDR3. V lost 3 bases and J lost 2, with 8 bases in between. Germline-derived CDR1 and CDR2 are SQVTM and ANQGSEA. This chain connects TRBV29-1 to TRBJ2-6; D may be TRBD2 (6 bases). The sample consisted of PBMCs. This receptor was identified in a woman between 18 and 29 years old in good health and CMV-seronegative. The CDR3 here is CSVEGGAGANVLTF. The CDR3 nucleotides are TGCAGCGTTGAGGGGGGAGCTGGGGCCAACGTCCTGACTTTC.